The 22 T cell receptor beta chains in this list originate from one sample, sequenced in a study of shared clonotypes between healthy human individuals. Assay used: immunoSEQ multiplex PCR; TCRdb lists only in-frame clones, some missing. In the table there are some 2.1 million clones, about 94% of which are singletons. Naive CD8 cells comprised CD45RO-negative, CCR7-positively selected cells, excluding terminally differentiated effector memory CD45RA+ cells. Sequencing was done on a sample of naive CD8+ T cells from PBMCs. The receptors shown here come from a man younger than 35 in good health. Some clones in this sample may be carry-over from other donors' samples.

The gene calls are TRBV18 and TRBJ2-1, with TRBD2 matching 8 bases. The V and J ends lost 5 bases and 2 bases, in that order; junction bases with no gene match: 5. The CDR3 has 15 amino acids. From germline, CDR1 is KGHSH and CDR2 LQKENI. The CDR3 loop is CASSSPGLAYNEQFF. The CDR3 bases are TGTGCCAGCTCATCTCCGGGACTAGCCTACAATGAGCAGTTCTTC.

This chain uses TRBV9 with TRBJ2-6; TRBD2 agrees at 11 bases. CDR3 length: 17 residues. Germline V CDR1 and CDR2: SGDLS, YYNGEE. The trim removed 2 bases at V and 0 bases at J, leaving 1 base unmatched. CDR3 amino acids: CASSVGLAGSGANVLTF. As DNA, the CDR3 is TGTGCCAGCAGCGTCGGACTAGCGGGCTCTGGGGCCAACGTCCTGACTTTC.

This clone appeared a single time. The chain links TRBV7-2 to TRBJ2-2, with 9 bases lining up with TRBD1. Per germline, CDR1 SGHTA and CDR2 FQGNSA. The CDR3 runs to 15 residues. The V and J ends lost 5 bases and 5 bases, in that order; junction bases with no gene match: 6. The CDR3 sequence is CASSPGTGKTGELFF. CDR3 DNA: TGTGCCAGCAGCCCAGGGACAGGGAAGACCGGGGAGCTGTTTTTT.

The chain joins TRBV28 to TRBJ2-2; D uncertain. The CDR3 loop spans 16 amino acids. Deletions cut 4 bases from V and 0 bases from J, with 12 bases between. Germline CDR1 and CDR2: MDHEN and SYDVKM. The CDR3 DNA sequence: TGTGCCAGCAGTTCCCCCCAGCCGCCGAACACCGGGGAGCTGTTTTTT. This codes for CASSSPQPPNTGELFF.

This clone turned up a few times. The chain has TRBV9 and TRBJ1-2; TRBD1 is a possible D gene (6 bases). Trimming took off 3 bases at V and 0 bases at J, with 12 bases between the two ends. This CDR3 is 15 amino acids long. The germline V gene has CDR1 SGDLS and CDR2 YYNGEE. The DNA for the CDR3 is TGTGCCAGCAGCGGACGGACAGACCCTAACTATGGCTACACCTTC. This codes for CASSGRTDPNYGYTF.

This clone was counted once. This chain links TRBV6-5 with TRBJ2-7; TRBD2 matches 8 bases. The germline gives CDR1 MNHEY, CDR2 SVGAGI. The CDR3 has 13 amino acids. Trimming took 2 bases from V and 5 from J; bases not matched to a gene: 2. CDR3 nucleotide sequence: TGTGCCAGCAGTTACGGGCGGGGGGACGAGCAGTACTTC. Amino acids: CASSYGRGDEQYF.

A word on this clone: Other DNA sequences within the sample encode an identical CDR3. J is TRBJ2-7 and V is TRBV29-1, with TRBD2 as a possible D gene (6 bases). The CDR3 has 13 residues. V was pared by 4 bases and J by 2 bases, with 12 bases between. Germline V lookup: CDR1 SQVTM, CDR2 ANQGSEA. The CDR3 DNA reads as TGCAGCGTTGTCGGTGGCGGGACCTACGAGCAGTACTTC. Its translation is CSVVGGGTYEQYF.

The CDR3: CASHPGLHNGYTF. The CDR3 nucleotides read TGTGCCAGCCACCCTGGACTGCACAACGGCTACACCTTC. The chain links TRBV27 to TRBJ1-2; D is uncertain. Trimming pared 8 bases from V and 8 bases from J, leaving 18 bases between. This CDR3 region has 13 residues. CDR1 is MNHEY and CDR2 is SMNVEV in the germline V gene (reference sequence).

This clone was found a few times. The chain couples TRBV19 to TRBJ1-1, with D possibly TRBD1 on 6 matching bases. The V gene's germline CDR1 is LNHDA and CDR2 SQIVND (reference sequence). V lost 4 bases and J 0 bases, leaving 15 bases between the germline ends. CDR3 length: 16 amino acids. The CDR3: CASSTSRTVMNTEAFF. DNA of the CDR3: TGTGCCAGTAGTACTTCGCGGACAGTCATGAACACTGAAGCTTTCTTT.

The V gene is TRBV5-4, the J gene TRBJ1-2; unclear D gene. Trimming stripped 0 bases from V and 11 bases from J, with 17 bases between. This CDR3 comprises 14 residues. Germline CDR1 and CDR2: SGHNT and YYREEE (reference sequence). As DNA, the CDR3 is TGTGCCAGCAGCTTGGTAACGTCCCCATCGAGGTACACCTTC. Its translation: CASSLVTSPSRYTF.

In the case of this clone: Other DNA sequences in this specimen translate into the identical CDR3. J is TRBJ1-5 and V is TRBV27; 10 nucleotides align to TRBD1. CDR1 and CDR2 (germline): MNHEY, SMNVEV (reference sequence). With V trimmed by 6 bases and J by 3 bases, 5 bases remained unmatched. The CDR3 is 15 residues long. The CDR3: CASSDRGLSNQPQHF. CDR3 nucleotide sequence: TGTGCCAGCAGCGACAGGGGGCTGTCCAATCAGCCCCAGCATTTT.

The genes are TRBV7-8 and TRBJ2-3; tentative D call: TRBD2 (5 bases). Germline CDR1 reads SGHVS; CDR2 reads FQNEAQ. This CDR3 comprises 17 residues. V lost 2 bases and J lost 0, with 15 bases in between. The CDR3 nucleotides are TGTGCCAGCAGCTTACCAATTGTAGCGCGGAGCACAGATACGCAGTATTTT. This sequence encodes CASSLPIVARSTDTQYF.

Comment on this clone: Additional DNA sequences in this sample encode the identical CDR3. The chain joins TRBV7-9 to TRBJ2-7; D unclear. Trimming stripped 6 bases from V and 3 bases from J, with 9 bases between. This CDR3 has 12 amino acids. The germline V gene has CDR1 SEHNR and CDR2 FQNEAQ (reference sequence). CDR3 nucleotide sequence: TGTGCCAGCAGTTTACACAGCTACGAGCAGTACTTC. Its translation: CASSLHSYEQYF.

CDR3 sequence reads: CASETGTGTRYEQYF. CDR3 bases: TGTGCCAGCGAGACCGGGACCGGTACCCGCTACGAGCAGTACTTC. The chain couples TRBV28 to TRBJ2-7; D tentatively reads TRBD1 or TRBD2 (5 bases each). V shed 8 bases and J shed 3 bases, with 20 bases lying between them. Germline CDR1 and CDR2: MDHEN and SYDVKM. There are 15 residues in the CDR3.

The gene calls are TRBV9 and TRBJ1-1; D remains ambiguous. The CDR3 length is 15 residues. CDR1 SGDLS and CDR2 YYNGEE come from the germline V gene. The V end lost 0 bases, the J end lost 1 base, and 10 bases lay between the germline ends. The CDR3 DNA follows: TGTGCCAGCAGCGTAGGGTCAGGAGGGAACACTGAAGCTTTCTTT. Translating it yields CASSVGSGGNTEAFF.

This sequence joins TRBV4-3 and TRBJ2-1; D is undetermined. The germline V gene has CDR1 LGHNA and CDR2 YSLEER. Trimming left V 0 bases short and J 4 bases short, with 13 bases between. CDR3 size: 16 residues. This chain's CDR3 is CASSQEGSTAYNEQFF. CDR3 in DNA: TGCGCCAGCAGCCAAGAAGGGTCCACAGCTTACAATGAGCAGTTCTTC.

This chain uses TRBV27 with TRBJ2-7; unclear D gene. This CDR3 contains 14 residues. The V end lost 2 bases, the J end lost 4 bases, and 12 bases lay between the germline ends. Germline CDR1 reads MNHEY; CDR2 reads SMNVEV (reference sequence). For the CDR3, the DNA is TGTGCCAGCAGTTTACGCCTGGATGGATACGAGCAGTACTTC. Translation: CASSLRLDGYEQYF.

The chain employs TRBV11-2 and TRBJ2-7, with 10 bases aligning to TRBD1. V lost 5 bases, J lost 1 base, and 5 bases stayed unmatched. Per germline, CDR1 SGHAT and CDR2 FQNNGV. The CDR3 runs 15 residues. The CDR3: CASSPRDRGSYEQYF. The CDR3, as DNA: TGTGCCAGCAGCCCCCGGGACAGGGGATCCTACGAGCAGTACTTC.

CDR3 DNA: TGTGCCAGCAGACTGATAAAGACAGTCTCATTTACCTACGAGCAGTACTTC. Translating it yields CASRLIKTVSFTYEQYF. V usage is TRBV21-1 and J usage is TRBJ2-7; the table gives TRBD1 as D, unverified against the DNA. TRBV21-1 is a listed pseudogene. The CDR3 extends over 17 amino acids.

This clone occurred once. The V and J genes are TRBV5-1 and TRBJ2-7, with D perhaps matching TRBD1 or TRBD2 (6 bases each). CDR1 and CDR2 from the germline V gene are SGHRS and YFSETQ. The V gene lost 3 bases and the J gene lost 5 bases, with 18 bases spanning the gap. CDR3 size: 15 residues. CDR3 bases: TGCGCCAGCAGCTGGCGGGGCAGGGGCCGTGACGAGCAGTACTTC. Protein: CASSWRGRGRDEQYF.

The chain has TRBV4-3 and TRBJ2-3, with D tentatively TRBD2 (5 bases). Trimming took off 0 bases at V and 0 bases at J, with 10 bases between the two ends. The CDR3 is 16 residues long. Germline CDR1 reads LGHNA; CDR2 reads YSLEER. The CDR3 reads CASSQDNLASTDTQYF. Written as DNA, the CDR3 is TGCGCCAGCAGCCAAGATAACCTAGCTAGCACAGATACGCAGTATTTT.

The chain has TRBV27 and TRBJ2-7; TRBD1 agrees at 8 bases. Germline V gives CDR1 MNHEY, CDR2 SMNVEV (reference sequence). V trimming: 5 bases; J trimming: 0 bases; junction bases outside the gene matches: 12. The CDR3 runs to 17 residues. The CDR3: CASSPRTGFSLSYEQYF. CDR3 DNA: TGTGCCAGCAGTCCCCGGACAGGGTTTAGCCTCTCCTACGAGCAGTACTTC.